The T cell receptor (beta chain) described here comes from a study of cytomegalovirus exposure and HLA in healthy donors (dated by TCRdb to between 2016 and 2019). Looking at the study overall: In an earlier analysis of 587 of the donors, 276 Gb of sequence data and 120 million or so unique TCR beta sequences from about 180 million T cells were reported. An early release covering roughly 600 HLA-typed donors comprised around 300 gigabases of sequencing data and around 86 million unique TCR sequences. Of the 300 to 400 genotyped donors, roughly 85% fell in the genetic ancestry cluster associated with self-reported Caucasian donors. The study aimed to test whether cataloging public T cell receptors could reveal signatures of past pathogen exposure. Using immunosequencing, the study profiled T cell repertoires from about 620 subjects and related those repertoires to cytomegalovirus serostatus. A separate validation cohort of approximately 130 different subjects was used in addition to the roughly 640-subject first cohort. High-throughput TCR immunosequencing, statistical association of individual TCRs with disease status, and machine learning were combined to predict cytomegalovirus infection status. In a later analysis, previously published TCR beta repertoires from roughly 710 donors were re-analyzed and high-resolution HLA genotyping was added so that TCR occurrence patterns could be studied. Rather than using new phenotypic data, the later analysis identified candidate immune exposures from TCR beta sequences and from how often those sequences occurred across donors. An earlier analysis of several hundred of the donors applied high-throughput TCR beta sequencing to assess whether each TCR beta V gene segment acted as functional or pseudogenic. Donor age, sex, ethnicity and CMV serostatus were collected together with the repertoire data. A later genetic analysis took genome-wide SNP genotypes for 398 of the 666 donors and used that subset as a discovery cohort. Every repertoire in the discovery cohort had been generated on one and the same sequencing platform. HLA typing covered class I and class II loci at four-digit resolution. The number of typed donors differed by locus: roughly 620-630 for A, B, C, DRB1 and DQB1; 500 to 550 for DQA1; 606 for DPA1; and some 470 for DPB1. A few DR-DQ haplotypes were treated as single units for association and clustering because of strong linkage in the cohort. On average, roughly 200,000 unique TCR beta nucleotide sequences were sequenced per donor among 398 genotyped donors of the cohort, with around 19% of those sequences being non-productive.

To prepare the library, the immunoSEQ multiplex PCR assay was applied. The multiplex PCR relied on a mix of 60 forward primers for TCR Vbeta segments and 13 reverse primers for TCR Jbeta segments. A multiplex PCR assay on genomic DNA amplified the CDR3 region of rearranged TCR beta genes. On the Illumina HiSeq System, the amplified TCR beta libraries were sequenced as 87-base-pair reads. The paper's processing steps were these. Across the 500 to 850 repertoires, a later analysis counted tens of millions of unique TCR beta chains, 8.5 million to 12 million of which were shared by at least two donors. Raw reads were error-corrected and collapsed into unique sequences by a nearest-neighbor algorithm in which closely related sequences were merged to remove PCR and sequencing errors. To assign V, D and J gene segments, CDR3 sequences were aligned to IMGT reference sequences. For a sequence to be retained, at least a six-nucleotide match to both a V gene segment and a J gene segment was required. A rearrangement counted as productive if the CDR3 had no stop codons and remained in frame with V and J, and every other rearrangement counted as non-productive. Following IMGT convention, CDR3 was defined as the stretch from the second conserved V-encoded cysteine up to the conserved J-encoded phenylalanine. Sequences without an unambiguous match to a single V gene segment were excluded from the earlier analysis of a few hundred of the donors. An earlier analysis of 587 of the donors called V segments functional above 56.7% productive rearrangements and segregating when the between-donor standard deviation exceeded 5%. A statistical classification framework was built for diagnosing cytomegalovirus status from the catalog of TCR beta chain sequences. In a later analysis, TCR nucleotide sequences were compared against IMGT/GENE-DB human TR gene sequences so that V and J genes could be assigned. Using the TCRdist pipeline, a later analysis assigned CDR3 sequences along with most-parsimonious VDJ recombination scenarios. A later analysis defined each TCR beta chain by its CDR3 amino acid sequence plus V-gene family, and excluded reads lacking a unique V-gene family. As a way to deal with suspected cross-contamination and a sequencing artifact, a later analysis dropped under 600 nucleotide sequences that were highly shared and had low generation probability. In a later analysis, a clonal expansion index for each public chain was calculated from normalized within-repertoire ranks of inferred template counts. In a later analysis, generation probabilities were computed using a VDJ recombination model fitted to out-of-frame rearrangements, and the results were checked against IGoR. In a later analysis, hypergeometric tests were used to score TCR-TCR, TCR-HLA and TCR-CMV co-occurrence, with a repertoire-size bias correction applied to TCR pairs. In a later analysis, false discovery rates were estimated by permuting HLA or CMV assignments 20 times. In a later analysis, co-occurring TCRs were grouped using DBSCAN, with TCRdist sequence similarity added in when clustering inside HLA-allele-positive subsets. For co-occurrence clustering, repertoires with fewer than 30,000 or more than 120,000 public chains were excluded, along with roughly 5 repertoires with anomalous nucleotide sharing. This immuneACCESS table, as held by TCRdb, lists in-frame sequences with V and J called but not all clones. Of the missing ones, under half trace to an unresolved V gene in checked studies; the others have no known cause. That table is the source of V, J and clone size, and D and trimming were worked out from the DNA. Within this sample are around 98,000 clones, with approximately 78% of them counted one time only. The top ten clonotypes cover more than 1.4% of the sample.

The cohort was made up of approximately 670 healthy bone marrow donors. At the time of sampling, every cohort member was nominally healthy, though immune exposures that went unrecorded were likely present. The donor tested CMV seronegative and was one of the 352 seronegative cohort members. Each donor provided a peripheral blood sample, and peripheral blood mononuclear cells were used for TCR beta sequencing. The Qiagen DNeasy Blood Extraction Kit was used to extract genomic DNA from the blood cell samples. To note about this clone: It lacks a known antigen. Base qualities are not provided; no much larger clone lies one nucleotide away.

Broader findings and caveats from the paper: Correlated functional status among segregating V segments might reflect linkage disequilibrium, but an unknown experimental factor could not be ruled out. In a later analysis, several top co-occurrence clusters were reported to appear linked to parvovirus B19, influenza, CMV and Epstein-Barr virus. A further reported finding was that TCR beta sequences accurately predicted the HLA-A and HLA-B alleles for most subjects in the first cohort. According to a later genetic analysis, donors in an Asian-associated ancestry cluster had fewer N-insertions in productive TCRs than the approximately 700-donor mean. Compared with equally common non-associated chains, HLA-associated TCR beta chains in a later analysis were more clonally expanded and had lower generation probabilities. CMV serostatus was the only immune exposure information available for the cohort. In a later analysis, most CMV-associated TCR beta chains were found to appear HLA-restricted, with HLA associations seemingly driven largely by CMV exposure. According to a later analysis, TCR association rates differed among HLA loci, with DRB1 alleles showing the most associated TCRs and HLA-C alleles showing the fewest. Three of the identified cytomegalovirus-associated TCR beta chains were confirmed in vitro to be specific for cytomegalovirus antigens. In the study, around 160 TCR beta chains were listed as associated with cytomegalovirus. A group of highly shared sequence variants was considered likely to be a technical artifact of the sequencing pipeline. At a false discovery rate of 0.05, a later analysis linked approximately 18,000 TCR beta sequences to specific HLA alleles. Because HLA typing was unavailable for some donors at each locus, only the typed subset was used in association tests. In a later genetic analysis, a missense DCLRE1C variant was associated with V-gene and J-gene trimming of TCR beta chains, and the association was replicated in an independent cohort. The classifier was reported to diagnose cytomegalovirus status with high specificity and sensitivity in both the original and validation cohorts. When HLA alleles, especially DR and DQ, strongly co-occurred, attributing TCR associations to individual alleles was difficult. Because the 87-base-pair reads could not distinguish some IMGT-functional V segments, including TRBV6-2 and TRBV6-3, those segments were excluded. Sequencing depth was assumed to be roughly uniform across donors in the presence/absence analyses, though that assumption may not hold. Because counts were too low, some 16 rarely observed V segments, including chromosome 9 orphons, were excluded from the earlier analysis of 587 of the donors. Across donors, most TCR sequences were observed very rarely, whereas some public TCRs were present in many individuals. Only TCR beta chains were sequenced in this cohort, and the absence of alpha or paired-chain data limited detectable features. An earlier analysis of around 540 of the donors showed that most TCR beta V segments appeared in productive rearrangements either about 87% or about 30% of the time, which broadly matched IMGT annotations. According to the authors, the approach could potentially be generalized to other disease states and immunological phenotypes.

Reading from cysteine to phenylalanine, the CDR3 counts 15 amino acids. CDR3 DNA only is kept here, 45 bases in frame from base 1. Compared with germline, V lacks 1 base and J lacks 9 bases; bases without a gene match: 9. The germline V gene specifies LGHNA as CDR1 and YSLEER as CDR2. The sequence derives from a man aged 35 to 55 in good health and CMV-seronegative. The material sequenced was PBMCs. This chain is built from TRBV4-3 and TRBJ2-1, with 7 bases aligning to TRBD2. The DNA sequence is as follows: TGCGCCAGCAGCCAAGTTTTAGGTGCGGGGGTTGAGCAGTTCTTC. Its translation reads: CASSQVLGAGVEQFF.